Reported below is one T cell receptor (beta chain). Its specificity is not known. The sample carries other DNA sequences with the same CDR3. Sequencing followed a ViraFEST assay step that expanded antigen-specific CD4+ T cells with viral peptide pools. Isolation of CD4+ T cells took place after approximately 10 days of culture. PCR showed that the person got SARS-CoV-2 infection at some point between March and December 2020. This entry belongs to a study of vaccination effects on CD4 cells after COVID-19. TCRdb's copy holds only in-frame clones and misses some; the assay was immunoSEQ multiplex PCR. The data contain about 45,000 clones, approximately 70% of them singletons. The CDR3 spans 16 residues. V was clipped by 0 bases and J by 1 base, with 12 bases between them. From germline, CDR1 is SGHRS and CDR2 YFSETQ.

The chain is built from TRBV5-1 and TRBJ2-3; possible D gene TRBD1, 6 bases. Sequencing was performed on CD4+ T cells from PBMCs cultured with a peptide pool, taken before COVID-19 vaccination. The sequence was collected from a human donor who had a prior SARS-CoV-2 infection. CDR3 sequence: CASSLGGTRGTDTQYF. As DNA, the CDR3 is TGCGCCAGCAGCTTGGGGGGGACACGTGGCACAGATACGCAGTATTTT.